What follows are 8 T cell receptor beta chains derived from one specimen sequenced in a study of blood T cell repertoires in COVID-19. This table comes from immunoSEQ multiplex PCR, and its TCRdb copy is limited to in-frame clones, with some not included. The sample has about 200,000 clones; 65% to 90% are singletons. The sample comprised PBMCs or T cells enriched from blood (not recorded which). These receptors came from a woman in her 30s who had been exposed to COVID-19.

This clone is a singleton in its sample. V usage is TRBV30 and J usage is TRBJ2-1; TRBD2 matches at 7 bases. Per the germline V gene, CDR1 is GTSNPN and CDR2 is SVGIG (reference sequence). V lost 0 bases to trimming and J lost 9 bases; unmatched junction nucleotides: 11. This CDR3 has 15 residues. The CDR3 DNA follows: TGTGCCTGGAGTGTACGAGGACTAGGGGTAGGTGAGCAGTTCTTC. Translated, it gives CAWSVRGLGVGEQFF.

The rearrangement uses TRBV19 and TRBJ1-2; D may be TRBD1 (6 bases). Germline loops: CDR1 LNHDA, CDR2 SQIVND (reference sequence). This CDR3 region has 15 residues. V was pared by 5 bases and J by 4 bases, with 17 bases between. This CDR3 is CASSPIEQGLYGYTF. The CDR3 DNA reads TGTGCCAGTAGTCCTATCGAACAGGGTCTCTATGGCTACACCTTC. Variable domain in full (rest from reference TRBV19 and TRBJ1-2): DGGITQSPKYLFRKEGQNVTLSCEQNLNHDAMYWYRQDPGQGLRLIYYSQIVNDFQKGDIAEGYSVSREKKESFPLTVTSAQKNPTAFYLCASSPIEQGLYGYTFGSGTRLTVV.

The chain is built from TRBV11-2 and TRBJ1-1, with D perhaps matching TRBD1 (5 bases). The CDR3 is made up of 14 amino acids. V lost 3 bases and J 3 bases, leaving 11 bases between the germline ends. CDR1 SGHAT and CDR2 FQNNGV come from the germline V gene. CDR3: CASSFLGGDTEAFF. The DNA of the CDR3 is TGTGCCAGCAGCTTTCTCGGGGGGGACACTGAAGCTTTCTTT.

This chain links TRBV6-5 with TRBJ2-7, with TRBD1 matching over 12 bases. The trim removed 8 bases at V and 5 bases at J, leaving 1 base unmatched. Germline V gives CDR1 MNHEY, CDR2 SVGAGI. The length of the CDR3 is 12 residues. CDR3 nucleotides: TGTGCCAGCGGGACAGGGGGCGACGAGCAGTACTTC. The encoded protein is CASGTGGDEQYF.

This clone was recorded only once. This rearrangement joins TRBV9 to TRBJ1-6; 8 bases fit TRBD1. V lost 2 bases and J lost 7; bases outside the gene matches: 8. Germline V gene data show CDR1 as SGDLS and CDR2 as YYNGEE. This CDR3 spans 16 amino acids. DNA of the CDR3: TGTGCCAGCAGCGTCGGACAGGGTACTAAAAATTCACCCCTCCACTTT. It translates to CASSVGQGTKNSPLHF.

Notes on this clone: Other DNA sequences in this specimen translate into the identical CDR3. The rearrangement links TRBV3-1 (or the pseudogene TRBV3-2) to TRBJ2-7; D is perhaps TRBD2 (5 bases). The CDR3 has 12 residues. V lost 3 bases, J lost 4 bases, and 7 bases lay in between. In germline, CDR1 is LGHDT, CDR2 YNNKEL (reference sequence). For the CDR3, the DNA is TGTGCCAGCAGCCAGACGGGGTACGAGCAGTACTTC. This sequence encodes CASSQTGYEQYF.

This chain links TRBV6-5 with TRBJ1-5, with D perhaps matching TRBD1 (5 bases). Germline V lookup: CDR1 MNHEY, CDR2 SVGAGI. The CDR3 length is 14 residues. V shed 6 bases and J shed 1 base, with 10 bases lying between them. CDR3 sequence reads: CASRGGVSNQPQHF. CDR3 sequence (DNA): TGTGCCAGCAGGGGGGGGGTGAGCAATCAGCCCCAGCATTTT.

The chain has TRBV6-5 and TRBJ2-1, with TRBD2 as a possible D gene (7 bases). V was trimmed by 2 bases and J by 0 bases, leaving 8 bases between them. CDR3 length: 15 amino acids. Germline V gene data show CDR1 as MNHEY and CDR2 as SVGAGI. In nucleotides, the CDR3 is TGTGCCAGCAGTTACGGGGGGGCCTCCTACAATGAGCAGTTCTTC. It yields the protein CASSYGGASYNEQFF.